One TCR beta chain is described in this entry. This CDR3 region has 16 residues. J lost 7 bases, V lost 2 bases, and 10 bases had no gene match. Germline assignment: CDR1 MDHEN and CDR2 SYDVKM. The data were produced by immunoSEQ multiplex PCR, yet TCRdb's version contains in-frame clones alone and is incomplete. The sample comprises about 400,000 clones, approximately 90% of which are singletons, and 1.9% rests with the top ten. The sample is drawn from a study of Ad26.COV2.S vaccination and SARS-CoV-2 variants. Study context: Ad26.COV2.S given intramuscularly, once or twice 56 days apart.

Documented treatment: roughly 19 received Ad26.COV2.S at low or high dose, single or two shots; several received placebo; per-sample allocation not given. The samples date from day 63 after the first vaccine or placebo injection. This rearrangement joins TRBV28 to TRBJ2-1; 8 nucleotides match TRBD2. This TCR derives from a person aged 18 to 65 who received the Ad26.COV2.S COVID-19 vaccine or a placebo. Sample: peripheral blood, taken in a trial of Ad26.COV2.S vaccine versus placebo. The CDR3 bases are TGTGCCAGCAGTTTAACGTCTAGCGGGTTTGCTAATGAGCAGTTCTTC. Its protein is CASSLTSSGFANEQFF.